This passage covers 13 T cell receptor beta chains from one sample sequenced in a study of patients and donors after allogeneic stem cell transplantation. TCRdb re-called the RT-PCR reads through MiXCR, storing one row per CDR3 protein. Of hundreds of thousands of distinct CDR3 sequences listed, more than 15% are singletons. The source material was blood, either unsorted or a sorted T cell fraction (not recorded which). These receptors were taken from a human donor who was either an allogeneic HSCT recipient or a stem cell or donor lymphocyte infusion donor (not recorded which). It is not recorded whose cells these are; they may come from a transplant donor.

This clonotype was counted only a few times. This chain connects TRBV25-1 to TRBJ2-2; D gene unclear. From germline, CDR1 is MGHDK and CDR2 SYGVNS. The V and J ends lost 3 bases and 1 base respectively, with 9 bases between them. The CDR3 is 15 residues long. The CDR3 here is CASSETRRNTGELFF. CDR3 nucleotides: TGTGCCAGCAGTGAGACCCGTAGGAACACCGGGGAGCTGTTTTTT.

This clonotype has more than one count but fewer than ten. This chain links TRBV6-1 with TRBJ1-1; 7 bases map to TRBD1. The germline gives CDR1 MNHNS, CDR2 SASEGT. Germline trimming cut 7 bases from V and 1 base from J; bases unmatched to any gene: 6. The CDR3 has 14 residues. DNA for the CDR3: TGTGCCAGCACGCTGGGACAGTCGAACACTGAAGCTTTCTTT. Protein sequence: CASTLGQSNTEAFF.

This clonotype was seen a handful of times. V and J are TRBV29-1 and TRBJ2-1, with D unresolved. Germline CDR1 reads SQVTM; CDR2 reads ANQGSEA. Trimming took off 6 bases at V and 0 bases at J, with 6 bases between the two ends. This CDR3 spans 12 amino acids. The CDR3 DNA follows: TGCAGCGTGGGTAGCTCCTACAATGAGCAGTTCTTC. Protein sequence: CSVGSSYNEQFF.

The chain links TRBV5-1 to TRBJ2-7, with 8 bases identical to TRBD1. V trimming: 7 bases; J trimming: 0 bases; junction bases outside the gene matches: 3. The germline V gene encodes CDR1 SGHRS and CDR2 YFSETQ. The CDR3 is 13 residues long. DNA for the CDR3: TGCGCCAGCGGGGACAGGTCCTCCTACGAGCAGTACTTC. It specifies CASGDRSSYEQYF. Combining the CDR3 with reference TRBV5-1 and TRBJ2-7 gives the whole variable domain KAGVTQTPRYLIKTRGQQVTLSCSPISGHRSVSWYQQTPGQGLQFLFEYFSETQRNKGNFPGRFSGRQFSNSRSEMNVSTLELGDSALYLCASGDRSSYEQYFGPGTRLTVT.

This clonotype came up many times. The rearrangement links TRBV11-3 to TRBJ2-5; TRBD2 matches at 8 bases. Unmatched junction bases numbered 8, after V lost 4 bases and J lost 4 bases. The CDR3 is 15 residues long. Germline V CDR1 and CDR2: SGHNT, YENEEA. The CDR3 DNA reads as TGTGCCAGCAGCTCCCGTCAACGGGGGGGAGAGACCCAGTACTTC. This translates into CASSSRQRGGETQYF. The full variable domain, with the rest looked up from reference TRBV11-3 and TRBJ2-5, is EAGVVQSPRYKIIEKKQPVAFWCNPISGHNTLYWYLQNLGQGPELLIRYENEEAVDDSQLPKDRFSAERLKGVDSTLKIQPAELGDSAVYLCASSSRQRGGETQYFGPGTRLLVL.

This sequence joins TRBV24-1 and TRBJ2-2; D is unresolved. V shed 3 bases and J shed 2 bases, with 3 bases lying between them. There are 13 residues in the CDR3. Germline CDR1 and CDR2: KGHDR and SFDVKD. The CDR3 loop is CATSDDNTGELFF. The CDR3 DNA reads TGTGCCACCAGTGATGATAACACCGGGGAGCTGTTTTTT.

The V and J genes are TRBV12-3 or TRBV12-4 and TRBJ2-1, with 8 bases aligning to TRBD2. The CDR3 contains 15 residues. V lost 5 bases, J lost 6 bases, and 9 bases stayed unmatched. CDR3 sequence (DNA): TGTGCCAGCAGTCCCCGGGTAGCGGGACCCAATGAGCAGTTCTTC. Protein sequence: CASSPRVAGPNEQFF.

The chain employs TRBV9 and TRBJ2-1, with 7 bases matching TRBD2. The CDR3 has 14 amino acids. The germline CDR1 and CDR2 sequences are SGDLS and YYNGEE. The V gene end was trimmed by 0 bases and the J gene end by 7 bases; junction bases not matched to a gene: 4. The CDR3 DNA sequence: TGTGCCAGCAGCGTAGGAGCGGGGTCAAATGAGCAGTTCTTC. It is translated as CASSVGAGSNEQFF.

V gene TRBV4-3 combines with J gene TRBJ1-1; no definite D call. This CDR3 comprises 14 residues. V shed 4 bases and J shed 6 bases, with 15 bases lying between them. CDR1 is LGHNA and CDR2 is YSLEER in the germline V gene. In DNA form, the CDR3 reads TGCGCCAGCAGCCTCAAGTTGGGGAGAGCTGAAGCTTTCTTT. This encodes CASSLKLGRAEAFF.

This clonotype was seen repeatedly, ten times or more. This chain links TRBV5-1 with TRBJ2-7, with D tentatively TRBD2 (5 bases). CDR3 size: 14 residues. CDR1 and CDR2 from the germline V gene are SGHRS and YFSETQ. The ends were cut back, 1 base at V and 2 bases at J, with 10 bases in the middle. CDR3 DNA: TGCGCCAGCAGCTTGAGCAGCGGAGCCTACGAGCAGTACTTC. This encodes CASSLSSGAYEQYF.

This clonotype has a handful of counts. The J gene is TRBJ1-4, the V gene TRBV5-6, with D perhaps TRBD1 (5 bases). Trimming left V 3 bases short and J 6 bases short, with 12 bases between. The germline V gene has CDR1 SGHDT and CDR2 YYEEEE. CDR3 length equals 14 residues. This CDR3 is CASSYGTEDEKLFF. The CDR3 nucleotides read TGTGCCAGCAGCTATGGGACGGAGGATGAAAAACTGTTTTTT.

This clonotype was counted between two and nine times. This chain joins TRBV18 and TRBJ2-3; TRBD2 aligns across 9 bases. Per the germline V gene, CDR1 is KGHSH and CDR2 is LQKENI. Unmatched junction bases numbered 10, after V lost 7 bases and J lost 2 bases. The CDR3 has 16 amino acids. This CDR3 is CASFPTSGYSTDTQYF. Here the CDR3 DNA reads TGTGCCAGCTTTCCGACTAGCGGATATTCCACAGATACGCAGTATTTT.

This clonotype was recorded a few times. The chain uses TRBV9 and TRBJ2-5; D unresolved. The CDR3 consists of 13 residues. Trimming pared 0 bases from V and 2 bases from J, leaving 5 bases between. Germline loops: CDR1 SGDLS, CDR2 YYNGEE. Written as DNA, the CDR3 is TGTGCCAGCAGCGTAGGTCAGCAAGAGACCCAGTACTTC. Its translation: CASSVGQQETQYF. Filled out from reference TRBV9 and TRBJ2-5, the complete variable domain reads DSGVTQTPKHLITATGQRVTLRCSPRSGDLSVYWYQQSLDQGLQFLIQYYNGEERAKGNILERFSAQQFPDLHSELNLSSLELGDSALYFCASSVGQQETQYFGPGTRLLVL.